This is a list of T cell receptor beta chains from one sample in a study of Graves' ophthalmopathy and Graves' hyperthyroidism. Each CDR3 protein gets one entry after TCRdb re-called the multiplex PCR reads with MiXCR. The sample contains 620,000 or so distinct CDR3 sequences, about a fifth of which appear only once. Sequencing was performed on peripheral blood. These receptors were obtained from a woman aged 18-29 years with stable Graves' hyperthyroidism. Some clones in this sample may be carry-over from other donors' samples. Each CDR3 is given with its conserved first and last residue.

V: TRBV6-1; J: TRBJ1-6; CDR3: CASRRDINSPLHF
V: TRBV20-1; J: TRBJ1-1; CDR3: CSAPNRERTEAFF
V: TRBV4-1; J: TRBJ2-5; CDR3: CASSAGRGERQLGETQYF
V: TRBV29-1; J: TRBJ2-7; CDR3: CSVGGGTYEQYF
V: TRBV29-1; J: TRBJ2-2; CDR3: CSVENREAGELFF
V: TRBV7-6; J: TRBJ2-7; CDR3: CASSSRGQVYEQYF
V: TRBV6-1; J: TRBJ2-5; CDR3: CASRPEQGAWETQYF
V: TRBV4-1; J: TRBJ1-5; CDR3: CASEDGFSNQPQHF
V: TRBV2; J: TRBJ1-3; CDR3: CASSEGAYSGNTIYF
V: TRBV7-2; J: TRBJ2-5; CDR3: CASSLVQRREETQYF
V: TRBV3-1; J: TRBJ2-4; CDR3: CASSPLGLAGGRAKNIQYF
V: TRBV7-2; J: TRBJ2-7; CDR3: CASSLGGNSNEQYF
V: TRBV29-1; J: TRBJ1-2; CDR3: CSAHINRDNYGYTF
V: TRBV11-1; J: TRBJ2-2; CDR3: CASSLEDTTGELFF
V: TRBV6-4; J: TRBJ1-3; CDR3: CASPYPNTIYF
V: TRBV30; J: TRBJ2-2; CDR3: CAWDRVEMTGELFF
V: TRBV4-2; J: TRBJ1-2; CDR3: CASSQDPAGGSNYGYTF
V: TRBV7-2; J: TRBJ2-5; CDR3: CASSYYRGIETQYF
V: TRBV30; J: TRBJ1-1; CDR3: CAWSKRQGYTEAFF
V: TRBV13; J: TRBJ1-6; CDR3: CASSATGGWDSPLHF
V: TRBV15; J: TRBJ2-2; CDR3: CATSKTRGGELFF
V: TRBV6-1; J: TRBJ2-2; CDR3: CASSESSGSNGELFF
V: TRBV5-8; J: TRBJ1-6; CDR3: CASSLGDRALQPLHF
V: TRBV2; J: TRBJ2-5; CDR3: CASMRSQETRYF
V: TRBV11-2; J: TRBJ1-5; CDR3: CASSAASGQPQHF
V: TRBV27; J: TRBJ1-5; CDR3: CASSPVQFNQPQHF
V: TRBV29-1; J: TRBJ1-1; CDR3: CSVVVDPLNTEAFF
V: TRBV7-9; J: TRBJ2-5; CDR3: CASSPPGLGVQTQYF
V: TRBV20-1; J: TRBJ2-7; CDR3: CSARGSYYEQYF
V: TRBV20-1; J: TRBJ2-7; CDR3: CSARPSANYEQYF
V: TRBV28; J: TRBJ1-5; CDR3: CASSLSSGIQPQHF
V: TRBV5-1; J: TRBJ1-5; CDR3: CASTTDGASNQPQHF
V: TRBV5-1; J: TRBJ2-7; CDR3: CASSLSDGFPYEQYF
V: TRBV6-5; J: TRBJ1-1; CDR3: CASSYSYRVGNTEAFF
V: TRBV7-8; J: TRBJ1-1; CDR3: CASSQNLNTEAFF
V: TRBV2; J: TRBJ2-5; CDR3: CASRDAGETQYF
V: TRBV18; J: TRBJ1-2; CDR3: CASSPAGQTYGYTF
V: TRBV10-3; J: TRBJ2-5; CDR3: CAAGQEASYF
V: TRBV12-3/TRBV12-4; J: TRBJ1-2; CDR3: CASGLGSGLGYGYTF
V: TRBV6-1; J: TRBJ2-7; CDR3: CASRRTVNLYEQYF
V: TRBV20-1; J: TRBJ2-7; CDR3: CSARVAGDVGEQYF